This T cell receptor beta chain was found in a study of breast tumors, draining lymph nodes, adjacent tissues. Samples came from axillary lymph nodes draining the breast cancer. TCRdb ran MiXCR on the multiplex PCR reads and lists one entry per CDR3 protein. The sample has 200,000 to 250,000 distinct CDR3 sequences, less than 40% seen once; the top ten hold approximately 3.7%. In its sample, this clonotype was seen a few times. Its antigen remains unidentified. This may be a read error, as it is one base from a much larger clone. CDR3 length equals 13 residues. Germline lookup yields CDR1 MNHNS and CDR2 SASEGT. Between the trimmed V and J ends, which lost 5 bases and 5 bases, there was a span of 12 bases. Findings and limits, study-wide: Compared with lymph nodes, tumors were less diverse; compared with nontumor tissue, more.

The specimen sequenced was axillary lymph node tissue. This clonotype was obtained from a female donor with breast cancer. Some clones in this sample may be carry-over from other donors' samples. The chain combines TRBV6-1 with TRBJ2-5; the D gene is possibly TRBD2 (6 bases). Written as DNA, the CDR3 is TGTGCCAGCAGTCGTCAGGGACTGGAGACCCAGTACTTC. Protein sequence: CASSRQGLETQYF.